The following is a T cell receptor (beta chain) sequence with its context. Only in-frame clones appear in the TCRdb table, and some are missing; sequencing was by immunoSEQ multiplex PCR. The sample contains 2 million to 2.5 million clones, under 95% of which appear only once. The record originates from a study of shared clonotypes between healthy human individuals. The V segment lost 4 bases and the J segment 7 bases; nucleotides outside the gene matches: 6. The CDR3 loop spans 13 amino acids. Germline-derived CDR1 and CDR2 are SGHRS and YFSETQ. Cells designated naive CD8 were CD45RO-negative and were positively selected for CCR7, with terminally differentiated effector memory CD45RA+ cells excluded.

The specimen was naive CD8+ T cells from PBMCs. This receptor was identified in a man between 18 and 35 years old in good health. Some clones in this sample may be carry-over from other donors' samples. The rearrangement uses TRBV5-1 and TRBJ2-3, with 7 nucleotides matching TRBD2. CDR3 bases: TGCGCCAGCAGCAATGGACTAGTCCATACGCAGTATTTT. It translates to CASSNGLVHTQYF.